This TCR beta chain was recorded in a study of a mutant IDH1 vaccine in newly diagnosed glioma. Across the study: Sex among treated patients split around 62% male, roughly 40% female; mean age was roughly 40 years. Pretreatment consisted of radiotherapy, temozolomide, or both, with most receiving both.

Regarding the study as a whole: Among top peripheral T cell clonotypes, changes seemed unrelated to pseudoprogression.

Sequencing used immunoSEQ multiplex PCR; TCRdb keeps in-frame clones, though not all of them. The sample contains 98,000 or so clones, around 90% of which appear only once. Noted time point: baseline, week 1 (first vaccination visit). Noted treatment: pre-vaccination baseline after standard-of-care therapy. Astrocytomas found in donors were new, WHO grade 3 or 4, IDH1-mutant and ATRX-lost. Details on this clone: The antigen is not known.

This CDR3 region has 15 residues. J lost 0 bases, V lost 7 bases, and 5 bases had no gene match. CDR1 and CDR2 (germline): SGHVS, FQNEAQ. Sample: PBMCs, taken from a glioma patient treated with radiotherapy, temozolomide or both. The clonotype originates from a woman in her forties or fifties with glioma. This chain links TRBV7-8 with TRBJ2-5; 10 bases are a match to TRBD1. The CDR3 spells CASNSGTGDQETQYF. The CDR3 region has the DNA TGTGCCAGCAATTCCGGGACAGGGGACCAAGAGACCCAGTACTTC.